This TCR beta chain was found in a study of blood T cells in healthy people across ages. Findings and limits, study-wide: Naive T cell percentage showed a strong correlation with the diversity of TCR beta.

Notes on this clonotype: Antigen specificity is unknown.

The authors ran a second PCR of roughly 6 to 12 cycles using a sample-barcoded 5' primer and a J-beta primer mix. Every cDNA molecule bore a tag from a template-switch adaptor containing 12 random nucleotides. TCRdb fed the 5' RACE reads into MiXCR, producing one record per CDR3 protein. Seen here are about 670,000 distinct CDR3 sequences, 40% to 50% observed once, and the top ten hold 25% to 35%. There are 16 residues in the CDR3. The V gene's germline CDR1 is LGHNA and CDR2 YSLEER. The V gene end was trimmed by 1 base and the J gene end by 5 bases; junction bases not matched to a gene: 7. The sample providers were healthy Caucasian people from Russia, aged roughly 6 to 95.

The chain links TRBV4-3 to TRBJ2-1, with 8 bases lining up with TRBD2. The sequenced sample consisted of blood. The receptor comes from a man aged 80 or over in good health. CDR3 sequence (DNA): TGCGCCAGCAGCCAAGCTCCGGGGGGGCGGAACAATGAGCAGTTCTTC. Translation gives CASSQAPGGRNNEQFF.